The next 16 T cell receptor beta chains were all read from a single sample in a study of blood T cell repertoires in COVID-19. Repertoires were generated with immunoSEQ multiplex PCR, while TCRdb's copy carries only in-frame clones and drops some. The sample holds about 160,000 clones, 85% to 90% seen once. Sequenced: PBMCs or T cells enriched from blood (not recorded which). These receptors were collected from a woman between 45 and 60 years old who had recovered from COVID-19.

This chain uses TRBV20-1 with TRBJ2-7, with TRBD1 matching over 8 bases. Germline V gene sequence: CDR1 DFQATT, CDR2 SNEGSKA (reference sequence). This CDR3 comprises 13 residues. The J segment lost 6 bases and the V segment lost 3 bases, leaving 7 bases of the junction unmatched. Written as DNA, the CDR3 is TGCAGTGCTAGTCAGACAGGGGTCGGCGAGCAGTACTTC. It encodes CSASQTGVGEQYF.

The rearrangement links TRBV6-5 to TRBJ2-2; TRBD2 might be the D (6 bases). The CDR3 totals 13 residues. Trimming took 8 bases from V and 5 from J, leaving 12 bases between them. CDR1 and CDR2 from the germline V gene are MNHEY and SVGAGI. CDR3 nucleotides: TGTGCCAGCTCCCCTGGGGGGACCGGGGAGCTGTTTTTT. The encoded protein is CASSPGGTGELFF.

CDR3 in DNA: TGTGCCAGCAGCGTAGGACAGTCTCATAATGAAAAACTGTTTTTT. Protein sequence: CASSVGQSHNEKLFF. The chain recombines TRBV5-4 with TRBJ1-4; weak D call: TRBD1 (6 bases). Trimming cost V 4 bases and J 4 bases, with 14 bases left between them. This CDR3 contains 15 residues. Germline values: CDR1 SGHNT, CDR2 YYREEE (reference sequence).

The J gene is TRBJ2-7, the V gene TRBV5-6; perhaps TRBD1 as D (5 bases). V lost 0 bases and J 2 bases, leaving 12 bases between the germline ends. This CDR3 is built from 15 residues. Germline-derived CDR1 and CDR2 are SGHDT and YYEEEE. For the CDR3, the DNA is TGTGCCAGCAGCTTGGGATCGGACAAGACCTACGAGCAGTACTTC. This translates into CASSLGSDKTYEQYF.

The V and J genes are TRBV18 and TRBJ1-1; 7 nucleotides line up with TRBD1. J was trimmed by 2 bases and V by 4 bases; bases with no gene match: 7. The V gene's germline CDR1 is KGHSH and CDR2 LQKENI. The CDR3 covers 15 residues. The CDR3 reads CASSQGAGVNTEAFF. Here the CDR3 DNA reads TGTGCCAGCTCACAGGGGGCAGGGGTTAACACTGAAGCTTTCTTT.

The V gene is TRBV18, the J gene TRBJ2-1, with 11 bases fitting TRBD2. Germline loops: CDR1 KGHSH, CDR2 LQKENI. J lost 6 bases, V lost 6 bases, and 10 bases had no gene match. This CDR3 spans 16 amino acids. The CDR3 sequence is CASSQASGGTSNEQFF. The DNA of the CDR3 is TGTGCCAGCTCCCAGGCTAGCGGGGGGACCAGCAATGAGCAGTTCTTC.

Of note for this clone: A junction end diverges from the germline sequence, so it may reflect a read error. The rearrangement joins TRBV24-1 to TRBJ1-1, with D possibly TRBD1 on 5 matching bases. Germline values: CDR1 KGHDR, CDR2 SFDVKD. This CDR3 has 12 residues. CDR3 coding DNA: TGTGCCACCAGTGACCCGGACACCGAAGCTTTCTTT. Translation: CATSDPDTEAFF.

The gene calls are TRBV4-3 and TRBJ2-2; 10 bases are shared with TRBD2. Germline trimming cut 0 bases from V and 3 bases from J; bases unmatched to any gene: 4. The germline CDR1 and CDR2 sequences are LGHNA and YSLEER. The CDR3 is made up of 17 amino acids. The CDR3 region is CASSQEASGGYTGELFF. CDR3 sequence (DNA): TGCGCCAGCAGCCAAGAGGCTAGCGGGGGCTACACCGGGGAGCTGTTTTTT.

The CDR3 sequence is CASSSRQNTEAFF. CDR3 DNA sequence: TGTGCCAGCAGTTCCCGACAGAACACTGAAGCTTTCTTT. J is TRBJ1-1 and V is TRBV12-3 or TRBV12-4; no definite D call. There are 13 residues in the CDR3. With 4 bases removed from V and 1 base from J, the gap between germline ends came to 7 bases.

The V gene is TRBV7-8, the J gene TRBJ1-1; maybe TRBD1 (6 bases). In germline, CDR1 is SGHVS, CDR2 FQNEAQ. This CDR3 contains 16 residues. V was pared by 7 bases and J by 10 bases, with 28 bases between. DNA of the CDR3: TGTGCCAGCACCCCAACCACGTCAAGGGGGTTCGGCGTAGCTTTCTTT. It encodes CASTPTTSRGFGVAFF.

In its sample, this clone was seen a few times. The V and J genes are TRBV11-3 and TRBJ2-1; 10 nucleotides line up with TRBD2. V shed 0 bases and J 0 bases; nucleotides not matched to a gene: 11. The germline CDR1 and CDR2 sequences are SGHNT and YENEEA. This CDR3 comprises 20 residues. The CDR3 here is CASSLDPGSGGLSSYNEQFF. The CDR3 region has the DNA TGTGCCAGCAGCTTAGATCCCGGTAGCGGGGGGCTCAGCTCCTACAATGAGCAGTTCTTC.

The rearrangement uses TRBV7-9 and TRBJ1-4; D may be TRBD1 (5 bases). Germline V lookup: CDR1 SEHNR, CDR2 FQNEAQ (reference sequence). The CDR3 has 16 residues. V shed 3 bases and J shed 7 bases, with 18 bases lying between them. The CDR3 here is CASSFSRATGGEKLFF. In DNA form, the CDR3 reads TGTGCCAGCAGCTTTTCTCGGGCTACGGGGGGTGAAAAACTGTTTTTT.

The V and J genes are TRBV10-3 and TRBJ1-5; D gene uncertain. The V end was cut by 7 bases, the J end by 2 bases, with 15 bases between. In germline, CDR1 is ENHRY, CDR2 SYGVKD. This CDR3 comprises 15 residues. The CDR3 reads CAIKGQDGGNQPQHF. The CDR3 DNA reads TGTGCCATCAAAGGGCAGGACGGGGGCAATCAGCCCCAGCATTTT.

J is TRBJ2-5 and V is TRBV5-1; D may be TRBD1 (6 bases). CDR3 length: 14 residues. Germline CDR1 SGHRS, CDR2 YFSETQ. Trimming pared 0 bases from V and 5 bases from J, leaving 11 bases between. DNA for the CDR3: TGCGCCAGCAGCTTGGGGGGGCTCGGTGAGACCCAGTACTTC. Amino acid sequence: CASSLGGLGETQYF.

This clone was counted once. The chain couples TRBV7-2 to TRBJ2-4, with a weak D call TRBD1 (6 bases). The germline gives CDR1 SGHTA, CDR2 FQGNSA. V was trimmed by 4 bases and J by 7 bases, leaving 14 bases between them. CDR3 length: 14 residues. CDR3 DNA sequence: TGTGCCAGCAGCTCGCAGGGGAGTAGGAACATTCAGTACTTC. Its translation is CASSSQGSRNIQYF.

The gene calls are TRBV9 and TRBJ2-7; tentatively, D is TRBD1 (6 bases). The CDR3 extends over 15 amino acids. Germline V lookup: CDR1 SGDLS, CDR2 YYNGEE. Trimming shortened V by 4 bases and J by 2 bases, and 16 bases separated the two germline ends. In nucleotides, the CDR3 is TGTGCCAGCAGCCCCCTTGCGGCAGGGGCCTACGAGCAGTACTTC. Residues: CASSPLAAGAYEQYF.